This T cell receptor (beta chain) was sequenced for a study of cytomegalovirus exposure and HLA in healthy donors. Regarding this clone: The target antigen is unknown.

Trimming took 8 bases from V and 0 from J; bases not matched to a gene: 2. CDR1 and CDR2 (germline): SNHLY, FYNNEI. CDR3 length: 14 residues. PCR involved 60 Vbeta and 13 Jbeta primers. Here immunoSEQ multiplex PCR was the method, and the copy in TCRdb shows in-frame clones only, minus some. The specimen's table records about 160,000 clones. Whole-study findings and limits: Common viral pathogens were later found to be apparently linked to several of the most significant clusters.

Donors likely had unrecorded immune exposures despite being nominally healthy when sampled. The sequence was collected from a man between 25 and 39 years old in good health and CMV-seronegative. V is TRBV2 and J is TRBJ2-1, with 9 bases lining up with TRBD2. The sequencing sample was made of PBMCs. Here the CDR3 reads CASFSGSSYNEQFF. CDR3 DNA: TGTGCCAGCTTTAGCGGGAGCTCCTACAATGAGCAGTTCTTC.